The clone carrying this TCR beta chain was observed many times. Its antigen is not known. From germline, CDR1 is SGHRS and CDR2 YFSETQ. CDR3 length: 16 amino acids. V trimming: 3 bases; J trimming: 1 base; junction bases outside the gene matches: 10. The authors ran a second PCR of about 6 to 11 cycles using a sample-barcoded 5' primer and a J-beta primer mix. Each TCR beta cDNA got a 12-nucleotide random molecular identifier. TCRdb called the 5' RACE reads again in MiXCR, with one record for every CDR3 protein. The sample has approximately 1,000,000 distinct CDR3 sequences, 35% to 40% seen once. The data were taken from a study of blood T cells in healthy people across ages. The study, taken as a whole, reports: PBMCs left unsorted prevented a conclusive naive versus antigen-experienced comparison. Higher diversity, along with more naive CD4+ cells, distinguished long-lived donors from aged donors. The donors' CMV status was not determined, possibly confounding changes in expanded clonotypes.

The source of this sequence is a man in his late teens or twenties in good health. Specimen: blood. V and J are TRBV5-1 and TRBJ2-7, with 7 positions matching TRBD1. The CDR3 bases are TGCGCCAGCAGCTCCTCGACAGGGATGAGTTCCTACGAGCAGTACTTC. Translated: CASSSSTGMSSYEQYF.